The clone carrying this TCR beta chain has a single count. These data belong to a study of blood T cell repertoires in COVID-19. Data came from immunoSEQ multiplex PCR; TCRdb stores just in-frame clones and leaves some out. This table has 300,000 to 400,000 clones, roughly 90% appearing once. Trimming left V 1 base short and J 4 bases short, with 13 bases between. There are 15 residues in the CDR3. Germline V lookup: CDR1 LNHNV, CDR2 YYDKDF (reference sequence). Material: PBMCs or T cells enriched from blood (not recorded which). The chain joins TRBV15 to TRBJ1-2; a possible D gene is TRBD1 (5 bases). The TCR sequence derives from a man between 60 and 75 years old who had recovered from COVID-19. The CDR3 sequence: CATSRVVGALYGYTF. CDR3 DNA: TGTGCCACCAGCAGAGTAGTAGGGGCCCTCTATGGCTACACCTTC.